This TCR beta chain appears in the sequencing data of a study of blood T cell repertoires in COVID-19. Study in general: The United States, Italy and Spain provided the acute and convalescent COVID-19 samples. Nucleic acid was either cDNA or gDNA, and it came from T cells, B-cell-depleted T cells, or PBMCs.

In the authors' methods: Nucleated cell counts were estimated from reference gene primer amplification. The method was immunoSEQ multiplex PCR; TCRdb's version includes in-frame clones alone and lacks a portion of them. V, J and clone size are taken as reported in that table, and D and trimming were inferred from the DNA itself. The repertoire has just under 65,000 clones, around 85% of them found once; the top ten carry approximately 1.2%. CDR1 and CDR2 from the germline V gene are SGHRS and YFSETQ. This CDR3 spans 13 amino acids. The V and J ends lost 1 base and 5 bases respectively, with 8 bases between them.

The receptor's source is a man aged 40-50 years with acute or convalescent COVID-19. Input material: peripheral blood. The genes are TRBV5-1 and TRBJ2-3; D perhaps matches TRBD1 (5 bases). CDR3 loop: CASSLTDIDTQYF. The CDR3 coding sequence is TGCGCCAGCAGCTTGACGGACATAGATACGCAGTATTTT.